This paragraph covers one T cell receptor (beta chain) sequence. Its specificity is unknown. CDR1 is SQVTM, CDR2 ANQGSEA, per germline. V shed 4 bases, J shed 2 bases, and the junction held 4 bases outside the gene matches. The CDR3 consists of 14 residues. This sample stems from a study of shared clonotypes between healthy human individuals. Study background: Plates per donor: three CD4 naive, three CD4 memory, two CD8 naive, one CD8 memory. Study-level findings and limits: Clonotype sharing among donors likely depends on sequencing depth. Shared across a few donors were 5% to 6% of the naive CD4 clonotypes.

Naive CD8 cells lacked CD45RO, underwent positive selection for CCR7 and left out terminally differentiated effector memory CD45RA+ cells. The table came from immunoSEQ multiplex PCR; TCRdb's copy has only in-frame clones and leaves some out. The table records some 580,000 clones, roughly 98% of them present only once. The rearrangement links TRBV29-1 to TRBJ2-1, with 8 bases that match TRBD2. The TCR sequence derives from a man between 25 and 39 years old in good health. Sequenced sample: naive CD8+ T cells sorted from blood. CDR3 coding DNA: TGCAGCGTTGGGAGCGGGGGCCCCTACAATGAGCAGTTCTTC. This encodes CSVGSGGPYNEQFF.